This entry concerns a single T cell receptor (beta chain). Its antigen remains unknown. The data were taken from a study of CD8+ T cells in alopecia areata. Background on the study: Patients in the study were on tofacitinib for 6 to 18 months, then off it for 6 months. Study observations and caveats: There were many expanded lesional clones persisting in scalp and blood during tofacitinib. Any link of baseline CD8+ expansion to response, resting on one nonresponder, remains uncertain.

Looked up from germline, CDR1 is MNHEY and CDR2 is SVGAGI. CDR3 length: 13 residues. V lost 6 bases and J 1 base, leaving 6 bases between the germline ends. TCR sequencing used cDNA made by reverse transcription of extracted RNA. Method: immunoSEQ multiplex PCR; TCRdb's copy keeps in-frame clones and lacks some. The sample consists of 100,000 to 130,000 clones, 84% of them appearing once. Described treatment: oral pan-JAK inhibitor, 5-10 mg twice daily. Alopecia areata patients gave lesional scalp punch biopsies and peripheral blood samples. The receptor was isolated from a human donor with alopecia areata. The chain joins TRBV6-5 to TRBJ2-2; D gene uncertain. Source: CD8+ T cells sorted from blood, taken at week 24, from a patient treated with tofacitinib. DNA for the CDR3: TGTGCCAGCAGCCGAGTGAACACCGGGGAGCTGTTTTTT. As protein: CASSRVNTGELFF.